This T cell receptor beta chain is drawn from a study of cytomegalovirus exposure and HLA in healthy donors. The CDR3 is 16 amino acids. Trimming cost V 5 bases and J 5 bases; bases outside gene matches: 11. Per the germline V gene, CDR1 is KGHSH and CDR2 is LQKENI. 60 Vbeta and 13 Jbeta primers were used in PCR. Using immunoSEQ multiplex PCR, the repertoire was profiled, and TCRdb retains in-frame clones only, with some absent. The sample contains 150,000 to 200,000 clones, about 74% of which appear only once. Study-level findings and limits: Reportedly, TCR beta sequences accurately predicted HLA-A and HLA-B alleles in most subjects.

In the case of this clone: Its target is not known.

Sequenced input: PBMCs. V usage is TRBV18 and J usage is TRBJ1-4; 7 bases line up with TRBD1. The sequence came from a male donor in good health and CMV-seronegative. The chain's CDR3 is CASSSRTGVPNEKLFF. CDR3 coding DNA: TGTGCCAGCTCATCGAGAACAGGGGTCCCCAATGAAAAACTGTTTTTT.